The clone carrying this T cell receptor beta chain was recorded a few times. Its antigen remains unidentified. A single record per CDR3 protein comes from TCRdb applying MiXCR to the 5' RACE reads. The sample has under 400,000 distinct CDR3 sequences; 9% are singletons. V gave up 2 bases and J gave up 8 bases, with 9 bases separating them. The germline V gene encodes CDR1 SQVTM and CDR2 ANQGSEA. This CDR3 comprises 11 residues. The entry originates in a study of identical twins. Overall study results and limits: Researchers reported weaker excess twin sharing in beta out-of-frame sequences.

Everyone who gave samples was a healthy Caucasian. Sequenced material: naive T cells sorted from blood. This TCR came from a woman between 45 and 60 years old in good health. V gene TRBV29-1 combines with J gene TRBJ1-2; D not certain. The DNA for the CDR3 is TGCAGCGTTGAACAAATGCGCGGCTACACCTTC. Its protein is CSVEQMRGYTF.